Listed below are T cell receptor beta chains from one sample, sequenced in a study of cytomegalovirus exposure and HLA in healthy donors. The data were produced by immunoSEQ multiplex PCR, yet TCRdb's version contains in-frame clones alone and is incomplete. This sample has 150,000 to 200,000 clones; around nine tenths occur once, and the top ten carry 1.5% to 2%. Sequenced material: PBMCs. Receptor source: a woman aged 18-29 years in good health and CMV-seronegative. The CDR3 runs from the conserved cysteine through the conserved F or W. D genes are given only for firm matches. Size is stated for part of the rows, as once, few or many counts, or as a class when the clone is expanded.

V,J,size,D,DNA,CDR3
TRBV27,TRBJ1-2,.,.,TGTGCCAGCAGTTTCTCCGCCCGACCAGGGAACTATGGCTACACCTTC,CASSFSARPGNYGYTF
TRBV28,TRBJ1-5,.,TRBD1,TGTGCCAGCAGTTTCGGGACAGGGGGCCTCAATCAGCCCCAGCATTTT,CASSFGTGGLNQPQHF
TRBV6-6,TRBJ2-7,.,.,TGTGCCAGCAGTTGGGCAGGTCCCCCCTACGAGCAGTACTTC,CASSWAGPPYEQYF
TRBV6-1,TRBJ1-2,.,.,TGTGCGAGAAAGGGGCCGGGAGATGGCTACACCTTC,CARKGPGDGYTF
TRBV7-9,TRBJ2-2,.,.,TGTGCCAGCAGCCCCCCGGGACTCAGGAACACCGGGGAGCTGTTTTTT,CASSPPGLRNTGELFF
TRBV7-8,TRBJ2-3,.,.,TGTGCCAGCAGCTTGTCGGATACGCAGTATTTT,CASSLSDTQYF
TRBV19,TRBJ1-1,once,TRBD1,TGTGCCAGTAGTTCATCCGGGACAGCGAACACTGAAGCTTTCTTT,CASSSSGTANTEAFF
TRBV5-1,TRBJ1-4,.,.,TGCGCCAGCAGCGCGGTAGGAGCTAATGAAAAACTGTTTTTT,CASSAVGANEKLFF
TRBV15,TRBJ2-7,.,TRBD1,TGTGCCACCAGCAGGGAGGACAGGGGATTCGACGAGCAGTACTTC,CATSREDRGFDEQYF
TRBV5-1,TRBJ2-5,.,.,TGCGCCAGCAGCAGGGACTCCCCGCAAGAGACCCAGTACTTC,CASSRDSPQETQYF
TRBV6-1,TRBJ1-1,.,.,TGTGCCAGCGGGGACACCTACACTGAAGCTTTCTTT,CASGDTYTEAFF
TRBV30,TRBJ1-5,once,TRBD1,TGTGCCTGGAGTTCCGCCGGGACAGGGTACAATCAGCCCCAGCATTTT,CAWSSAGTGYNQPQHF
TRBV7-2,TRBJ2-3,.,TRBD2,TGTGCCAGCACCGAGGCGGGGGTCAGAACAGATACGCAGTATTTT,CASTEAGVRTDTQYF
TRBV6-1,TRBJ1-1,.,TRBD1,TGTGCCAGCAGTGAAGTGACAGGGGCCCTGAACACTGAAGCTTTCTTT,CASSEVTGALNTEAFF
TRBV6-1,TRBJ2-7,few,.,TGTTTTTTTTTCAAGCAGAAGGCGGCATACGAGCAGTACTTC,CFFFKQKAAYEQYF
TRBV5-1,TRBJ1-5,few,.,TGCGCCAGCAGCCTATCAACAGGGCTAGGTCAGCCCCAGCATTTT,CASSLSTGLGQPQHF
TRBV29-1,TRBJ1-1,.,.,TGCAGCCTAAGAAGACAGGAAAACACTGAAGCTTTCTTT,CSLRRQENTEAFF
TRBV6-1,TRBJ2-5,.,.,TGTGCCAGCAGTGAAAGGGGAACAGGGTTTTTGGAGACCCAGTACTTC,CASSERGTGFLETQYF
TRBV19,TRBJ2-7,.,TRBD1,TGTGCCAGTAGTATAGGATACGGACAGGTCCACGAGCAGTACTTC,CASSIGYGQVHEQYF
TRBV7-2,TRBJ2-7,.,TRBD1,TGTGCCAGCAGCTCCGGGGGACAGGGTGTCTACGAGCAGTACTTC,CASSSGGQGVYEQYF
TRBV5-8,TRBJ1-2,.,.,TGTGCCAGCAGCTTGGTCGGGGGAAACTATGGCTACACCTTC,CASSLVGGNYGYTF
TRBV4-1,TRBJ2-2,.,TRBD1,TGCGCCAGCAGCCCCGGACAGGGGGCAACTGTCGGCGCGAACACCGGGGAGCTGTTTTTT,CASSPGQGATVGANTGELFF
TRBV7-8,TRBJ1-1,.,TRBD1,TGTGCCAGCAGCCCATGGACAGGGCCGAACACTGAAGCTTTCTTT,CASSPWTGPNTEAFF
TRBV18,TRBJ1-1,.,TRBD1,TGTGCCAGCTCACGGGACAGGAACGCTGAAGCTTTCTTT,CASSRDRNAEAFF
TRBV15,TRBJ2-2,.,TRBD2,TGTGCCACCAGCAGCCCGGCGGGAGGGCTCACCGGGGAGCTGTTTTTT,CATSSPAGGLTGELFF
TRBV29-1,TRBJ2-7,.,.,TGCAGCGTTGAAGATGTCCGGGTCTCCTACGAGCAGTACTTC,CSVEDVRVSYEQYF
TRBV5-4,TRBJ2-3,.,TRBD2,TGTGCCAGCAGCCCCAGCGGGGGGCGCACAGATACGCAGTATTTT,CASSPSGGRTDTQYF
TRBV19,TRBJ1-1,.,.,TGTGCCAGTAGTAGCATCCGGGAGACTGAAGCTTTCTTT,CASSSIRETEAFF
TRBV10-3,TRBJ2-7,.,.,TGTGCCATCAGATCCCGGGGGGCGGACGAGCAGTACTTC,CAIRSRGADEQYF
TRBV7-8,TRBJ2-1,.,TRBD1,TGTGCCAGCAGCTTAGGGCGACAGGGGGCGTCGGATGAGCAGTTCTTC,CASSLGRQGASDEQFF
TRBV7-9,TRBJ2-1,.,.,TGTGCCAGCAGCTCGAGGGGGGGGCCCTACAATGAGCAGTTCTTC,CASSSRGGPYNEQFF
TRBV7-2,TRBJ2-1,.,TRBD2,TGTGCCACCCTACAAGGGCTAGCGGTGTACAATGAGCAGTTCTTC,CATLQGLAVYNEQFF
TRBV2,TRBJ1-2,.,.,TGTGCCAGCAGGGCGTGGGGGGATGGCTACACCTTC,CASRAWGDGYTF
TRBV7-2,TRBJ2-5,.,TRBD2,TGTGCCAGCAGCTTAGCGGGACTAGCGGGGGGAGAGACCCAGTACTTC,CASSLAGLAGGETQYF
TRBV4-1,TRBJ2-3,once,.,TGCGCCAGCAGAGGGCGGGCGTTGGCGACAGATACGCAGTATTTT,CASRGRALATDTQYF
TRBV4-2,TRBJ2-1,.,.,TGTGCCAGCAGCCAGCTGACCGGGACTCTCAATGAGCAGTTCTTC,CASSQLTGTLNEQFF
TRBV4-1,TRBJ2-2,.,TRBD2,TGCGCCAGCAGCCAAGAGGGACTAGCGGGAGCCGGGGAGCTGTTTTTT,CASSQEGLAGAGELFF
TRBV6-1,TRBJ1-1,.,TRBD1,TGTGCCAGCAGTGAAAACAGGGGGGAGATCTCCTTAATGAACACTGAAGCTTTCTTT,CASSENRGEISLMNTEAFF
TRBV30,TRBJ1-2,.,.,TGTGCCTGGAGTGTACAGACGAACTATGGCTACACCTTC,CAWSVQTNYGYTF
TRBV15,TRBJ1-2,.,.,TGTGCCACCAGCAGAGAACGGCAGACTTATGGCTACACCTTC,CATSRERQTYGYTF
TRBV5-4,TRBJ1-1,.,.,TGTGCCGTGGGGAGAGCCTCGCCGCTGAACACTGAAGCTTTCTTT,CAVGRASPLNTEAFF
TRBV2,TRBJ2-1,once,.,TGTGCCTCCCGCGCTAGGAGCTCCTACAATGAGCAGTTCTTC,CASRARSSYNEQFF
TRBV18,TRBJ2-7,.,.,TGTGCCAGCTCCACAGGTCACTACGAGCAGTACTTC,CASSTGHYEQYF
TRBV28,TRBJ2-5,few,TRBD1,TGTGCCATACAGGGGTTAGAGACCCAGTACTTC,CAIQGLETQYF
TRBV7-3,TRBJ2-5,.,TRBD2,TGTGCCAGCAGCTTATCCGGGACTAGCGGTTACCAAGAGACCCAGTACTTC,CASSLSGTSGYQETQYF
TRBV5-1,TRBJ2-3,.,.,TGCGCCAGCAGCATGGACATCGGGGTGACAGATACGCAGTATTTT,CASSMDIGVTDTQYF
TRBV14,TRBJ2-2,.,.,TGTGCCAGCAGCCAAGAATGGAGGACCGGGGAGCTGTTTTTT,CASSQEWRTGELFF
TRBV5-1,TRBJ2-5,.,TRBD2,TGCGCCAGCAGCTTGGGCGGGGGGCAAGAGACCCAGTACTTC,CASSLGGGQETQYF
TRBV18,TRBJ1-2,once,.,TGTGCCAGCTCACCAAGGCAGGGAAATAACTATGGCTACACCTTC,CASSPRQGNNYGYTF
TRBV13,TRBJ2-7,.,.,TGTGCCAGCAGCTTAGTCGGGGGACCCTACGAGCAGTACTTC,CASSLVGGPYEQYF
TRBV15,TRBJ2-2,.,TRBD2,TGTGCCACCAGCAGGGGGGGGGTAGCGAACACCGGGGAGCTGTTTTTT,CATSRGGVANTGELFF
TRBV5-1,TRBJ2-7,.,.,TGCGCCAGCAGCTTGGCGGCGGAACAGTACTTC,CASSLAAEQYF
TRBV5-1,TRBJ2-5,.,TRBD1,TGCGCCAGCAGCTTACGAGGGGGCCGAGATCAAGAGACCCAGTACTTC,CASSLRGGRDQETQYF
TRBV7-2,TRBJ2-3,.,.,TGTGCCAGCAGCCCCCGGACTACCCTCAACGCAGATACGCAGTATTTT,CASSPRTTLNADTQYF
TRBV2,TRBJ2-5,.,TRBD2,TGTGCCAGCAGGGCGGGACTAGCGGGGCTACAAGAGACCCAGTACTTC,CASRAGLAGLQETQYF
TRBV6-1,TRBJ2-1,.,TRBD2,TGTGCCAGCAGTGCCGGGACTAGCGGTAGGAATGAGCAGTTCTTC,CASSAGTSGRNEQFF
TRBV29-1,TRBJ1-1,.,.,TGCAGCGTCAAAGCCAGGGTCGGGAACACTGAAGCTTTCTTT,CSVKARVGNTEAFF
TRBV5-1,TRBJ2-7,.,TRBD2,TGCGCCAGCAGCCCCCGGACTAGCGGTTACGAGCAGTACTTC,CASSPRTSGYEQYF
TRBV18,TRBJ1-2,.,.,TGTGCCAGCTCACCCAATGCGGCTAACTATGGCTACACCTTC,CASSPNAANYGYTF
TRBV6-5,TRBJ2-4,.,.,TGTGCCAGCCAAAGCCTGAGCCGAAACATTCAGTACTTC,CASQSLSRNIQYF